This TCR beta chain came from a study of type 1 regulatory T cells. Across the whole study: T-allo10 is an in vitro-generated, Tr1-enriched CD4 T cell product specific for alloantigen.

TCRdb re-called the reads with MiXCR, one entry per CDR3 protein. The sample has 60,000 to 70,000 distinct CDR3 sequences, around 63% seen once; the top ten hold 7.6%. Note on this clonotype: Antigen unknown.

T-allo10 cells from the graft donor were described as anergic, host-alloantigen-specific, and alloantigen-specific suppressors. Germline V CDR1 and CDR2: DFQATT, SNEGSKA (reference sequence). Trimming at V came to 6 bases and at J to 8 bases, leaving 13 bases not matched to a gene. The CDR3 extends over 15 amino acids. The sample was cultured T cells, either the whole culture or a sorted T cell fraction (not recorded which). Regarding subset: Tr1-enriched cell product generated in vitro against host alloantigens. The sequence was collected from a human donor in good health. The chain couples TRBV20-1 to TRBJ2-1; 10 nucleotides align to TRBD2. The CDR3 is CSADQLAGPTDEQFF. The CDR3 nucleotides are TGCAGTGCAGACCAACTAGCGGGACCTACGGATGAGCAGTTCTTC.